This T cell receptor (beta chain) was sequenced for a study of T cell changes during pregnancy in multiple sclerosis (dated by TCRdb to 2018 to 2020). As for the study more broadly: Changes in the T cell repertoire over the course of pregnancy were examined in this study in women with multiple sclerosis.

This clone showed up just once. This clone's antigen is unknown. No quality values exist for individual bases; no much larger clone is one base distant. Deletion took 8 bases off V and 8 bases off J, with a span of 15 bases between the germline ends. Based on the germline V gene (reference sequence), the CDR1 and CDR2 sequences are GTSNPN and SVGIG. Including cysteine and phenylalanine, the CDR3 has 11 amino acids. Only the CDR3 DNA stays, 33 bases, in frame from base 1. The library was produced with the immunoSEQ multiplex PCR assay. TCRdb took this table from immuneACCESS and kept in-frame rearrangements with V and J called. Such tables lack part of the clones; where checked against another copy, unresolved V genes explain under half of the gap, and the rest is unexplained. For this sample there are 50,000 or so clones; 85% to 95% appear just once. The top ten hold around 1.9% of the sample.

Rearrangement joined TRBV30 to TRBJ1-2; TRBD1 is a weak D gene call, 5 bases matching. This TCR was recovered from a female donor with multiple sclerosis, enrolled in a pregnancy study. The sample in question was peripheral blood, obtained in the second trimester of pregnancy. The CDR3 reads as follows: CARGREGGYTF. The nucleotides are TGTGCCCGGGGCAGGGAGGGAGGCTACACCTTC.